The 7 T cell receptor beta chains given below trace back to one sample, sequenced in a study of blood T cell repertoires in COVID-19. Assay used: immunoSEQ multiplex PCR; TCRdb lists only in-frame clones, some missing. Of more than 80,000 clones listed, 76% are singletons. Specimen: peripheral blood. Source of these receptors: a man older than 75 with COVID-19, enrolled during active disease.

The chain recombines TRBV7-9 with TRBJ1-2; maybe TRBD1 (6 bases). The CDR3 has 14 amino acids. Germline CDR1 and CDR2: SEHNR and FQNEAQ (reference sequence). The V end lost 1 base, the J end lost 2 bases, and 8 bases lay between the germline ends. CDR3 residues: CASSLGGHNYGYTF. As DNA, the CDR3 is TGTGCCAGCAGCTTAGGGGGACACAACTATGGCTACACCTTC.

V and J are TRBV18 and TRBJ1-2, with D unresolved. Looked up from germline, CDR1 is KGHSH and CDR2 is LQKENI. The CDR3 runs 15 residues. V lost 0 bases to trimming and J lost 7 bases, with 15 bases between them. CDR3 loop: CASSPPSLQRSGYTF. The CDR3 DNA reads TGTGCCAGCTCACCACCGTCGCTGCAACGGAGTGGCTACACCTTC.

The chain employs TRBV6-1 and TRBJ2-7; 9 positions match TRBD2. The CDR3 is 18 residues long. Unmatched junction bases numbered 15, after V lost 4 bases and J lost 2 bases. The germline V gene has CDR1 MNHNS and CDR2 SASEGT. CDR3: CASSAVSRWLAGPYEQYF. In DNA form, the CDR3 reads TGTGCCAGCAGTGCCGTCTCTCGTTGGCTAGCGGGGCCCTACGAGCAGTACTTC.

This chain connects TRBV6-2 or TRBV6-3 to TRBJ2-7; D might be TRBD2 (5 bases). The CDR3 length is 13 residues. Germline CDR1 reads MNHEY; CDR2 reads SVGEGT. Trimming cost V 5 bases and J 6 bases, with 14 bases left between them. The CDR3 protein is CASSNGPGGEQYF. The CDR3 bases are TGTGCCAGCAGTAACGGGCCAGGAGGCGAGCAGTACTTC.

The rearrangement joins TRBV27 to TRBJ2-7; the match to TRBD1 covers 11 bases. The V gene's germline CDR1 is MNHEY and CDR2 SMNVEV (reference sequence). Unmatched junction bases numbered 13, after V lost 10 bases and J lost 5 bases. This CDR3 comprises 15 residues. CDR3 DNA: TGTGCCAACCCTAGGGGGGACAGGGGGTGGAACGAGCAGTACTTC. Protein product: CANPRGDRGWNEQYF.

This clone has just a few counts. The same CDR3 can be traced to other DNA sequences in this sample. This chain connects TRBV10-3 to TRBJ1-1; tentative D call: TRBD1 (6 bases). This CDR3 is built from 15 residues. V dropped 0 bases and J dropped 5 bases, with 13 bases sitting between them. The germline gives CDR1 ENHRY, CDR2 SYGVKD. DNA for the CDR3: TGTGCCATCAGTGAGTCGGGGGGGGCTGGGACTGAAGCTTTCTTT. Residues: CAISESGGAGTEAFF.

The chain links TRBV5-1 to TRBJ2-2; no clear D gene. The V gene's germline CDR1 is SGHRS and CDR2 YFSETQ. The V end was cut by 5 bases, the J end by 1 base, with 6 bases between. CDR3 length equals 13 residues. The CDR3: CASSTENTGELFF. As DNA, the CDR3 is TGCGCCAGCAGTACAGAGAACACCGGGGAGCTGTTTTTT.